This record covers a single T cell receptor beta chain. Antigen unknown. This specimen belongs to a study of Ad26.COV2.S vaccination and SARS-CoV-2 variants. The wider study: Ad26.COV2.S shots went into the muscle once or twice, 56 days apart. Notes on the study in general: Vaccine and placebo recipients had comparable breadth of non-spike TCRs. People who got the vaccine had more spike-specific TCR breadth than people who got placebo.

Clones were read by immunoSEQ multiplex PCR, and TCRdb kept only the in-frame ones, dropping some. This sample has 250,000 to 300,000 clones; over 75% occur once, and the top ten carry more than 2.5%. The treatment was: some 20 received Ad26.COV2.S at low or high dose, single or two shots; a few received placebo; per-sample allocation not given. All samples were drawn on day 63, counting from the first vaccine or placebo injection. The vaccine antigen was prefusion-stabilized Wuhan SARS-CoV-2 spike. The germline gives CDR1 WNHNN, CDR2 SYGVQD (reference sequence). This CDR3 contains 15 residues. The J segment lost 4 bases and the V segment lost 4 bases, leaving 6 bases of the junction unmatched.

The chain uses TRBV10-1 and TRBJ2-7, with 11 positions matching TRBD1. The starting material was peripheral blood, obtained in a trial of Ad26.COV2.S vaccine versus placebo. The sequence came from a person aged 18 to 65 who received the Ad26.COV2.S COVID-19 vaccine or a placebo. This CDR3 is CASSVAGTGGYEQYF. The CDR3 coding sequence is TGCGCCAGCAGTGTGGCCGGGACAGGGGGTTACGAGCAGTACTTC.